What follows describes a single TCR beta chain. What it binds is not known. Repertoires were generated with immunoSEQ multiplex PCR, while TCRdb's copy carries only in-frame clones and drops some. The sample carries about 37,000 clones, about 85% recorded once. This sample was included in a study of graft-versus-host responses after intestinal transplantation. Study-level points and caveats: The study found high graft-versus-host to host-versus-graft clonal ratios in allografts of patients with graft-donor T cell macrochimerism.

The CDR3 is 13 residues long. V lost 11 bases to trimming and J lost 2 bases, with 15 bases between them. Germline CDR1 and CDR2: SNHLY and FYNNEI. Intraepithelial lymphocytes and lamina propria lymphocytes were released through processing of graft tissue. Source: ileum tissue, taken about 28 weeks after intestinal transplant. The chain couples TRBV2 to TRBJ2-5; D is unresolved. This TCR was recovered from a human patient who received an intestinal transplant, so some T cells may come from the graft donor. Here the CDR3 DNA reads TGTGCCGCGTCCCCCCAAGCGCAAGAGACCCAGTACTTC. Translated: CAASPQAQETQYF.